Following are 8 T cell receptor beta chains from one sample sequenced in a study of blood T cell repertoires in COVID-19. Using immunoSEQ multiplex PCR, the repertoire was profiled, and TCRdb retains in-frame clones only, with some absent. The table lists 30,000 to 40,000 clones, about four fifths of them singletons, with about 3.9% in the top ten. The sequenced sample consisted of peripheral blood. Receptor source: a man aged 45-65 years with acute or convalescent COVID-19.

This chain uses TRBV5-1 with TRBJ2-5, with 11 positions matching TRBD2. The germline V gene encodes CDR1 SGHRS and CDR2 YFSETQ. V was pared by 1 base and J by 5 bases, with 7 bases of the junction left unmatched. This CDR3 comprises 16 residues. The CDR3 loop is CASSLRGLAETETQYF. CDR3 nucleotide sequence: TGCGCCAGCAGCTTGCGGGGACTAGCGGAGACGGAGACCCAGTACTTC.

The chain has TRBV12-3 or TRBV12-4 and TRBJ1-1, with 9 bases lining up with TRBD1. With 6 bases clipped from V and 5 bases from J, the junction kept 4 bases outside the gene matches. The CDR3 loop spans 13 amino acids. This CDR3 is CASSPGQGTEAFF. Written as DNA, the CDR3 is TGTGCCAGCAGCCCGGGACAGGGAACTGAAGCTTTCTTT.

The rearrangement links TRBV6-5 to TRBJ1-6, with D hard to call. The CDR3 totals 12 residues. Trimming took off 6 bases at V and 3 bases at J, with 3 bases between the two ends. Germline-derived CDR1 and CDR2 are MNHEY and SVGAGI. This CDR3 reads CASSNYNSPLHF. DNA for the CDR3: TGTGCCAGCAGCAACTATAATTCACCCCTCCACTTT.

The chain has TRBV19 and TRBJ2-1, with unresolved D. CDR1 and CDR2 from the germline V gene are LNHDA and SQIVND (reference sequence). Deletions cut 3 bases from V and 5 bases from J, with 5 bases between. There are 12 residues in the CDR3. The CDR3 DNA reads TGTGCCAGTAGTATCTATGACAATGAGCAGTTCTTC. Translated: CASSIYDNEQFF. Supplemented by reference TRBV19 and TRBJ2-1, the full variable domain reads DGGITQSPKYLFRKEGQNVTLSCEQNLNHDAMYWYRQDPGQGLRLIYYSQIVNDFQKGDIAEGYSVSREKKESFPLTVTSAQKNPTAFYLCASSIYDNEQFFGPGTRLTVL.

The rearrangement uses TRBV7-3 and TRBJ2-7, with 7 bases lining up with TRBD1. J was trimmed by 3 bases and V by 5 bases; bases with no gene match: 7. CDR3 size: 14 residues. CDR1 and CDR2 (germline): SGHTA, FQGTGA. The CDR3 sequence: CASSLQGYGYEQYF. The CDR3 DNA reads TGTGCCAGCAGCCTACAGGGGTACGGCTACGAGCAGTACTTC.

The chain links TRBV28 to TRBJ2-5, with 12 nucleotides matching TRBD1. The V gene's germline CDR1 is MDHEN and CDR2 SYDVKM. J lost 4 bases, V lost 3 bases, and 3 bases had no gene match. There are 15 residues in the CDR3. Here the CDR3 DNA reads TGTGCCAGCAGTTTTTGGGACAGGGGGCGAGAGACCCAGTACTTC. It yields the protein CASSFWDRGRETQYF.

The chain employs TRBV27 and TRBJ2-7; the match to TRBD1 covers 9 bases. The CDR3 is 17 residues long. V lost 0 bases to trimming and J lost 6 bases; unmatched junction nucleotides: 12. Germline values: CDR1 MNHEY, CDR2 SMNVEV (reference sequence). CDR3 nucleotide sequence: TGTGCCAGCAGTTTATCAGGTGGGACAGGGAGACCTCTCGAGCAGTACTTC. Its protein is CASSLSGGTGRPLEQYF.

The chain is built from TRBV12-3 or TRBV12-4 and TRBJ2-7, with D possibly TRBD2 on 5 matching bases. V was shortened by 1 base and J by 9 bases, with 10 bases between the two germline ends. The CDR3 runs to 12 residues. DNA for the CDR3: TGTGCCAGCAGTTTAGGACTACGTGGGCAGTACTTC. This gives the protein CASSLGLRGQYF.